The 7 T cell receptor beta chains given below trace back to one sample, sequenced in a study of blood T cell repertoires in COVID-19. Method: immunoSEQ multiplex PCR; TCRdb's copy keeps in-frame clones and lacks some. Among around 100,000 clones listed, 80% to 90% were seen once. The sequencing sample was made of peripheral blood. These receptor sequences come from a woman older than 75 with acute or convalescent COVID-19.

The chain employs TRBV6-5 and TRBJ1-1, with 8 bases matching TRBD1. In germline, CDR1 is MNHEY, CDR2 SVGAGI. Trimming removed 4 bases from V and 0 bases from J; junction bases left unmatched: 4. The CDR3 loop spans 15 amino acids. The CDR3 loop is CASSSWDRLNTEAFF. The CDR3 DNA reads as TGTGCCAGCAGTTCTTGGGACAGGTTGAACACTGAAGCTTTCTTT.

V usage is TRBV4-2 and J usage is TRBJ1-2; D is unresolved. The germline V gene encodes CDR1 LGHNA and CDR2 YNFKEQ. The CDR3 runs to 17 residues. The ends were cut back, 4 bases at V and 4 bases at J, with 22 bases in the middle. Here the CDR3 DNA reads TGTGCCAGCAGCCCAACCCCCATGCAACCAACTTCCTATGGCTACACCTTC. Translation: CASSPTPMQPTSYGYTF.

The chain carries TRBV27 and TRBJ2-1; tentatively, D is TRBD2 (5 bases). Looked up from germline, CDR1 is MNHEY and CDR2 is SMNVEV (reference sequence). The CDR3 length is 15 residues. Trimming shortened V by 8 bases and J by 0 bases, and 14 bases separated the two germline ends. The CDR3 sequence: CASRPGDRSYNEQFF. CDR3 nucleotide sequence: TGTGCCAGCCGCCCCGGGGATCGCTCCTACAATGAGCAGTTCTTC.

Here the CDR3 reads CASGLAGTNEQFF. The CDR3 nucleotides read TGTGCCAGCGGACTAGCGGGGACCAATGAGCAGTTCTTC. This chain uses TRBV19 with TRBJ2-1; 12 bases line up with TRBD2. The V and J ends lost 9 bases and 6 bases, in that order; junction bases with no gene match: 3. Germline V CDR1 and CDR2: LNHDA, SQIVND (reference sequence). CDR3 length: 13 residues.

The chain has TRBV7-9 and TRBJ1-4, with D hard to call. V lost 1 base, J lost 2 bases, and 8 bases lay in between. Germline V gene lookup returns CDR1 SEHNR and CDR2 FQNEAQ (reference sequence). The CDR3 covers 15 residues. The CDR3 loop reads CASSLEYSTNEKLFF. CDR3 bases: TGTGCCAGCAGCTTAGAATACTCGACTAATGAAAAACTGTTTTTT.

This chain links TRBV11-2 with TRBJ1-6; the match to TRBD1 covers 7 bases. Germline V gene data show CDR1 as SGHAT and CDR2 as FQNNGV. V shed 5 bases and J 8 bases; nucleotides not matched to a gene: 9. There are 15 residues in the CDR3. CDR3 DNA sequence: TGTGCCAGCAGCAGAAACACAGGGGCTGATTCACCCCTCCACTTT. Translating it yields CASSRNTGADSPLHF.

The chain is built from TRBV6-6 and TRBJ2-3, with no clear D. Trimming removed 7 bases at V and 2 bases at J, with 10 bases between. The CDR3 has 13 amino acids. Germline V lookup: CDR1 MNHNY, CDR2 SVGAGI (reference sequence). CDR3 bases: TGTGCCAGCACGCGTCCTCACACAGATACGCAGTATTTT. This codes for CASTRPHTDTQYF.